Sequencing of this TCR beta chain was carried out in a study of PD-1 blockade in classical Hodgkin lymphoma. The method was immunoSEQ multiplex PCR; TCRdb's version includes in-frame clones alone and lacks a portion of them. Altogether roughly 150,000 clones are present, approximately 81% being singletons, with the ten largest covering 9.2%. V was cut by 3 bases and J by 0 bases, with 8 bases left in between. The CDR3 spans 14 residues. The germline V gene has CDR1 SGHRS and CDR2 YFSETQ. All patients experienced relapse after autologous stem cell transplantation, and brentuximab vedotin exposure was variable.

Sample: peripheral blood mononuclear cells (PBMCs), taken before the second cycle of nivolumab. This TCR was sampled from a human donor with classical Hodgkin lymphoma. This chain connects TRBV5-1 to TRBJ2-3; a possible D gene is TRBD2 (5 bases). In DNA form, the CDR3 reads TGCGCCAGCAGCTCGGGATCTAGCACAGATACGCAGTATTTT. This translates into CASSSGSSTDTQYF.